This record concerns one T cell receptor beta chain sequence. The antigen remains unidentified. The CDR3 is cut off 3 residues early in the read; its end comes from the germline J gene. The sample is drawn from a study of T cell clonality in common variable immunodeficiency. Data came from immunoSEQ multiplex PCR; TCRdb stores just in-frame clones and leaves some out. The sample was found to contain about 37,000 clones, and every one recurs. In germline, CDR1 is MNHNS, CDR2 SASEGT. With 3 bases clipped from V and 2 bases from J, the junction kept 2 bases outside the gene matches. The CDR3 is 15 residues long. Study-wide results and limits: Shared TCRbeta clones were fewer between CVID subjects than controls.

The TCR originated in a person between 18 and 75 years old in good health. Sequencing was done on a sample of peripheral blood mononuclear cells. The chain carries TRBV6-1 and TRBJ1-5; 9 positions agree with TRBD1. The CDR3 sequence: CASSEGQGGNQPQHF. CDR3 DNA, as far as it was read: TGTGCCAGCAGTGAGGGACAGGGAGGCAATCAGCCC.